Presented here are 29 T cell receptor beta chains from one specimen sequenced in a study of T cell changes during pregnancy in multiple sclerosis. Method: immunoSEQ multiplex PCR; TCRdb's copy keeps in-frame clones and lacks some. The sample includes 73,000 or so clones, about 90% of them seen just once. Sequenced material: peripheral blood, taken after pregnancy. These TCRs come from a female donor in good health, enrolled as a control in a pregnancy study.

In nucleotides, the CDR3 is TGTGCCTGGAGTATGGACACAGATAACTATGGCTACACCTTC. Protein sequence: CAWSMDTDNYGYTF. The rearrangement joins TRBV30 to TRBJ1-2; D might be TRBD1 (5 bases). Trimming cost V 2 bases and J 1 base, with 11 bases left between them. The CDR3 is made up of 14 amino acids. CDR1 GTSNPN and CDR2 SVGIG come from the germline V gene (reference sequence).

V gene TRBV5-1 combines with J gene TRBJ2-2; perhaps TRBD1 as D (5 bases). CDR1 and CDR2 from the germline V gene are SGHRS and YFSETQ. V shed 2 bases and J shed 5 bases, with 13 bases lying between them. The CDR3 runs to 15 residues. The CDR3 coding sequence is TGCGCCAGCAGCTTAGAAGACAGACTTACCGGGGAGCTGTTTTTT. Amino acid sequence: CASSLEDRLTGELFF.

This chain uses TRBV2 with TRBJ2-7; D unresolved. CDR1 SNHLY and CDR2 FYNNEI come from the germline V gene. The CDR3 totals 13 residues. V lost 8 bases and J 2 bases, leaving 13 bases between the germline ends. This CDR3 reads CASGIFGPYEQYF. The CDR3 coding sequence is TGTGCCAGCGGCATCTTTGGCCCCTACGAGCAGTACTTC.

This chain joins TRBV15 and TRBJ1-2; D is undetermined. V shed 1 base and J shed 4 bases, with 13 bases lying between them. Germline V lookup: CDR1 LNHNV, CDR2 YYDKDF (reference sequence). CDR3 size: 15 residues. The CDR3 protein is CATSRGSTDLYGYTF. The DNA of the CDR3 is TGTGCCACCAGCAGAGGGTCAACAGACCTCTATGGCTACACCTTC.

The CDR3 DNA reads as TGTGCCAGCAGCTTAGAACAGGCGGTTCAGCCCCAGCATTTT. This codes for CASSLEQAVQPQHF. The chain carries TRBV7-8 and TRBJ1-5; weak D call: TRBD1 (5 bases). The CDR3 loop spans 14 amino acids. Looked up from germline, CDR1 is SGHVS and CDR2 is FQNEAQ. V was cut by 1 base and J by 6 bases, with 10 bases left in between.

This clone occurred once. This chain uses TRBV18 with TRBJ1-4, with D perhaps matching TRBD1 (6 bases). The CDR3 runs to 14 residues. Germline CDR1 is KGHSH and CDR2 is LQKENI. Trimming took 2 bases from V and 3 from J, leaving 7 bases between them. CDR3 amino acids: CASSPGGSNEKLFF. In nucleotides, the CDR3 is TGTGCCAGCTCACCAGGGGGCTCTAATGAAAAACTGTTTTTT. The whole variable domain, filled in from reference TRBV18 and TRBJ1-4, reads NAGVMQNPRHLVRRRGQEARLRCSPMKGHSHVYWYRQLPEEGLKFMVYLQKENIIDESGMPKERFSAEFPKEGPSILRIQQVVRGDSAAYFCASSPGGSNEKLFFGSGTQLSVL.

The V gene is TRBV27, the J gene TRBJ1-6, with TRBD1 identical over 9 bases. V lost 6 bases, J lost 9 bases, and 18 bases stayed unmatched. This CDR3 region has 18 residues. Germline values: CDR1 MNHEY, CDR2 SMNVEV (reference sequence). The CDR3 bases are TGTGCCAGCAGGTTCACCCCGCTCCTTGGACAGGGGAGTTCACCCCTCCACTTT. Protein product: CASRFTPLLGQGSSPLHF.

This clone was counted between two and nine times. J is TRBJ1-1 and V is TRBV18, with no clear D. V was clipped by 3 bases and J by 0 bases, with 5 bases between them. The germline gives CDR1 KGHSH, CDR2 LQKENI. This CDR3 comprises 13 residues. This CDR3 reads CASSPPVNTEAFF. Written as DNA, the CDR3 is TGTGCCAGCTCACCCCCGGTGAACACTGAAGCTTTCTTT.

The gene calls are TRBV5-8 and TRBJ1-1; 9 bases fit TRBD1. The V gene end was trimmed by 4 bases and the J gene end by 6 bases; junction bases not matched to a gene: 4. The CDR3 runs 13 residues. CDR1 and CDR2 (germline): SGHTS, YDEGEE. CDR3 coding DNA: TGTGCCAGCAGCAAGGGACAGGGAGCTGAAGCTTTCTTT. Translating it yields CASSKGQGAEAFF.

This chain uses TRBV27 with TRBJ2-7, with TRBD2 as a possible D gene (5 bases). The CDR3 covers 15 residues. CDR1 and CDR2 (germline): MNHEY, SMNVEV (reference sequence). The V gene lost 0 bases and the J gene lost 4 bases, with 13 bases spanning the gap. CDR3 region: CASSLSALAQYEQYF. The CDR3 DNA reads as TGTGCCAGCAGTTTATCGGCGTTAGCGCAGTACGAGCAGTACTTC.

The chain combines TRBV6-1 with TRBJ2-1, with D possibly matching TRBD2 (5 bases). The V gene lost 2 bases and the J gene lost 0 bases, with 14 bases spanning the gap. Germline V gives CDR1 MNHNS, CDR2 SASEGT. CDR3 length: 17 residues. CDR3 region: CASSESPTGSSYNEQFF. DNA for the CDR3: TGTGCCAGCAGTGAATCCCCTACGGGAAGCTCCTACAATGAGCAGTTCTTC.

The gene calls are TRBV19 and TRBJ1-4; D gene unclear. V dropped 8 bases and J dropped 7 bases, with 11 bases sitting between them. This CDR3 is 12 amino acids long. Germline-derived CDR1 and CDR2 are LNHDA and SQIVND (reference sequence). The CDR3 spells CASSSRTEKLFF. The CDR3 DNA is TGTGCCAGTTCCTCGAGAACTGAAAAACTGTTTTTT.

The V gene is TRBV5-1, the J gene TRBJ1-1; 10 positions match TRBD1. This CDR3 contains 15 residues. V lost 0 bases, J lost 1 base, and 0 bases stayed unmatched. CDR1 and CDR2 (germline): SGHRS, YFSETQ. The CDR3 DNA sequence: TGCGCCAGCAGCTTGGGACAGGGGGCGAACACTGAAGCTTTCTTT. This encodes CASSLGQGANTEAFF.

This chain joins TRBV4-3 and TRBJ2-7; tentative D call: TRBD2 (6 bases). Germline V lookup: CDR1 LGHNA, CDR2 YSLEER. Trimming removed 3 bases at V and 2 bases at J, with 14 bases between. The CDR3 has 15 residues. In DNA, the CDR3 is TGCGCCAGCAGCCACCGGAGGAGGGAAGCCTACGAGCAGTACTTC. Amino acids: CASSHRRREAYEQYF.

This chain connects TRBV5-6 to TRBJ2-7, with TRBD1 identical over 7 bases. Germline V gene data show CDR1 as SGHDT and CDR2 as YYEEEE. This CDR3 is built from 12 residues. The junction had 3 bases not matched to a gene; V was cut back by 7 bases and J by 2 bases. This CDR3 reads CASRQGAYEQYF. CDR3 DNA sequence: TGTGCCAGCCGACAGGGCGCCTACGAGCAGTACTTC.

This chain joins TRBV28 and TRBJ1-6; D gene ambiguous. V lost 3 bases and J lost 0, with 15 bases in between. The CDR3 is 18 residues long. In germline, CDR1 is MDHEN, CDR2 SYDVKM. CDR3 nucleotides: TGTGCCAGCAGTTTCCCTAAAGGAGGGAGCTCCTATAATTCACCCCTCCACTTT. As protein: CASSFPKGGSSYNSPLHF.

The chain combines TRBV29-1 with TRBJ2-6, with D maybe TRBD1 (6 bases). CDR1 is SQVTM and CDR2 is ANQGSEA in the germline V gene. The CDR3 contains 15 residues. V was pared by 7 bases and J by 0 bases, with 13 bases between. The CDR3 region is CSARTVDSGANVLTF. The CDR3, as DNA: TGCAGCGCCAGGACAGTGGACTCTGGGGCCAACGTCCTGACTTTC.

This clone is a singleton in its sample. The chain uses TRBV19 and TRBJ1-4; no clear D gene. Trimming took off 1 base at V and 2 bases at J, with 14 bases between the two ends. The CDR3 consists of 17 residues. Looked up from germline, CDR1 is LNHDA and CDR2 is SQIVND (reference sequence). CDR3 residues: CASSIVPWSTTNEKLFF. As DNA, the CDR3 is TGTGCCAGTAGTATAGTCCCGTGGAGCACGACTAATGAAAAACTGTTTTTT.

The chain is built from TRBV7-8 and TRBJ1-2; D unresolved. The germline CDR1 and CDR2 sequences are SGHVS and FQNEAQ. The CDR3 sequence is 13 residues long. V was cut by 5 bases and J by 5 bases, with 12 bases left in between. Written as DNA, the CDR3 is TGTGCCAGCAGCCTAAGGACTGCATATGGCTACACCTTC. This codes for CASSLRTAYGYTF. Drawing the rest from reference TRBV7-8 and TRBJ1-2, the complete variable domain is GAGVSQSPRYKVAKRGQDVALRCDPISGHVSLFWYQQALGQGPEFLTYFQNEAQLDKSGLPSDRFFAERPEGSVSTLKIQRTQQEDSAVYLCASSLRTAYGYTFGSGTRLTVV.

This chain connects TRBV7-2 to TRBJ1-5, with 9 bases matching TRBD1. CDR3 length: 14 residues. Trimming removed 5 bases from V and 4 bases from J; junction bases left unmatched: 3. CDR1 is SGHTA, CDR2 FQGNSA, per germline. The CDR3, as DNA: TGTGCCAGCAGCGTTGGACAGGGGAATCAGCCCCAGCATTTT. Its translation is CASSVGQGNQPQHF. Full variable domain (missing parts from reference TRBV7-2 and TRBJ1-5): GAGVSQSPSNKVTEKGKDVELRCDPISGHTALYWYRQSLGQGLEFLIYFQGNSAPDKSGLPSDRFSAERTGGSVSTLTIQRTQQEDSAVYLCASSVGQGNQPQHFGDGTRLSIL.

This rearrangement joins TRBV5-4 to TRBJ2-2; TRBD1 matches at 7 bases. J lost 0 bases, V lost 7 bases, and 6 bases had no gene match. The CDR3 is 15 residues long. Germline CDR1 and CDR2: SGHNT and YYREEE (reference sequence). CDR3: CASQPGTANTGELFF. In nucleotides, the CDR3 is TGTGCCAGCCAACCTGGGACAGCGAACACCGGGGAGCTGTTTTTT.

This clone has just one count. This chain joins TRBV27 and TRBJ2-7, with D tentatively TRBD2 (6 bases). Trimming stripped 5 bases from V and 7 bases from J, with 12 bases between. CDR1 is MNHEY, CDR2 SMNVEV, per germline (reference sequence). CDR3 length: 12 residues. CDR3 sequence: CASSNPGREQYF. CDR3 DNA: TGTGCCAGCAGTAACCCGGGGAGGGAGCAGTACTTC.

This chain joins TRBV4-1 and TRBJ1-1, with 7 bases aligning to TRBD1. CDR1 and CDR2 from the germline V gene are MGHRA and YSYEKL. J lost 4 bases, V lost 0 bases, and 2 bases had no gene match. The CDR3 consists of 14 residues. CDR3 in DNA: TGCGCCAGCAGCCAAGAAGGGGGCCGCACTGAAGCTTTCTTT. Protein product: CASSQEGGRTEAFF.

The chain links TRBV29-1 to TRBJ1-5, with a possible D match to TRBD1 (6 bases). V gave up 3 bases and J gave up 3 bases, with 9 bases separating them. The germline gives CDR1 SQVTM, CDR2 ANQGSEA. This CDR3 contains 13 residues. CDR3 sequence reads: CSVESGDNQPQHF. The CDR3 DNA reads as TGCAGCGTTGAGTCAGGGGACAATCAGCCCCAGCATTTT.

The rearrangement links TRBV5-4 to TRBJ2-1; TRBD1 matches 8 bases. V shed 6 bases, J shed 6 bases, and the junction held 11 bases outside the gene matches. Germline CDR1 SGHNT, CDR2 YYREEE (reference sequence). The CDR3 totals 15 residues. The DNA of the CDR3 is TGTGCCAGCAACCTTGGACAGGGAGCATCCAATGAGCAGTTCTTC. Its protein product is CASNLGQGASNEQFF.

This sequence joins TRBV6-5 and TRBJ2-5; tentative D call: TRBD2 (5 bases). The CDR3 contains 15 residues. Per germline, CDR1 MNHEY and CDR2 SVGAGI. V shed 0 bases and J shed 5 bases, with 13 bases lying between them. The CDR3 here is CASSYSKGASETQYF. The DNA for the CDR3 is TGTGCCAGCAGTTACTCGAAGGGAGCGAGTGAGACCCAGTACTTC.

V is TRBV10-2 and J is TRBJ2-7, with a weak D call TRBD1 (5 bases). V lost 3 bases to trimming and J lost 1 base, with 10 bases between them. Germline CDR1 is WSHSY and CDR2 is SAAADI. CDR3 size: 14 residues. The CDR3 spells CASSERGSSYEQYF. CDR3 coding DNA: TGCGCCAGCAGTGAAAGGGGCAGTTCCTACGAGCAGTACTTC.

This chain joins TRBV4-2 and TRBJ2-5, with 7 bases that match TRBD1. Per germline, CDR1 LGHNA and CDR2 YNFKEQ. The CDR3 covers 19 residues. The V and J ends lost 0 bases and 3 bases, in that order; junction bases with no gene match: 16. The CDR3 loop reads CASSQDSVNEGAAKETQYF. CDR3 DNA: TGTGCCAGCAGCCAAGATTCAGTTAATGAGGGGGCGGCCAAAGAGACCCAGTACTTC.

Worth noting for this clone: Germline is not matched at one junction end, which may reflect a read error. This chain uses TRBV6-1 with TRBJ1-3; a weak D match, TRBD1 (6 bases). The CDR3 totals 13 residues. Germline CDR1 is MNHNS and CDR2 is SASEGT. For the CDR3, the DNA is TGTGCCAGCAGTGAATCTGTCTCCGGGACAAGGGATTTT. Encoded protein: CASSESVSGTRDF.